Each of the 13 T cell receptor beta chains below was sequenced from the same sample in a study of shared clonotypes between healthy human individuals. Here immunoSEQ multiplex PCR was the method, and the copy in TCRdb shows in-frame clones only, minus some. The data contain approximately 640,000 clones, about 90% of them seen just once; the ten biggest clones take up 34%. Material: memory CD8+ T cells from PBMCs. Subset specified: CD45RO+ cells pooled with CCR7-negative TemRA cells. These receptors came from a man aged 18 to 30 in good health. Some clones in this sample may be carry-over from other donors' samples.

This clone was detected a few times. The V call is TRBV7-9, the J call TRBJ1-2; possibly TRBD1 for D (5 bases). Trimming removed 5 bases from V and 3 bases from J, with 19 bases in between. Germline assignment: CDR1 SEHNR and CDR2 FQNEAQ (reference sequence). CDR3 length equals 16 residues. The CDR3 loop is CASSPWGEADHYGYTF. CDR3 nucleotide sequence: TGTGCCAGCAGCCCTTGGGGGGAGGCAGATCACTATGGCTACACCTTC.

A word on this clone: Other DNA sequences within the sample encode an identical CDR3. The chain recombines TRBV6-6 with TRBJ2-7; maybe TRBD2 (5 bases). Germline assignment: CDR1 MNHNY and CDR2 SVGAGI (reference sequence). Trimming pared 0 bases from V and 3 bases from J, leaving 9 bases between. The length of the CDR3 is 14 residues. The CDR3: CASSYSAGGYEQYF. The CDR3 DNA sequence: TGTGCCAGCAGTTACTCGGCGGGCGGCTACGAGCAGTACTTC.

This clone has just one count. The V and J genes are TRBV19 and TRBJ1-4; D not certain. The V end lost 6 bases, the J end lost 6 bases, and 8 bases lay between the germline ends. Germline lookup yields CDR1 LNHDA and CDR2 SQIVND (reference sequence). CDR3 length equals 12 residues. CDR3: CASRSGYEKLFF. CDR3 coding DNA: TGTGCCAGTAGATCTGGATATGAAAAACTGTTTTTT.

A single count supports this clone. Other DNA sequences in this specimen translate into the identical CDR3. The chain joins TRBV7-9 to TRBJ2-5; D remains unclear. Germline CDR1 is SEHNR and CDR2 is FQNEAQ (reference sequence). Trimming pared 1 base from V and 5 bases from J, leaving 8 bases between. The length of the CDR3 is 13 residues. CDR3 DNA sequence: TGTGCCAGCAGCTTAGGGGAAGGCGAGACCCAGTACTTC. Its protein is CASSLGEGETQYF.

The J gene is TRBJ2-7, the V gene TRBV30, with D perhaps assigned TRBD1 or TRBD2 (5 bases each). Trimming took off 1 base at V and 6 bases at J, with 19 bases between the two ends. The CDR3 extends over 15 amino acids. Germline V gene sequence: CDR1 GTSNPN, CDR2 SVGIG (reference sequence). The CDR3 DNA reads as TGTGCCTGGAGTGATTGGGGACCAAGGGCCCCCGAGCAGTACTTC. Translating it yields CAWSDWGPRAPEQYF.

This clone came up a few times. V gene TRBV10-3 combines with J gene TRBJ1-1, with D tentatively TRBD1 (5 bases). Germline CDR1 ENHRY, CDR2 SYGVKD. V was pared by 0 bases and J by 7 bases, with 6 bases between. The CDR3 is 12 amino acids. Written as DNA, the CDR3 is TGTGCCATCAGTGAGTCGACAGTTGAAGCTTTCTTT. This codes for CAISESTVEAFF.

The V and J genes are TRBV6-1 and TRBJ2-7; no definite D call. V gave up 4 bases and J gave up 6 bases, with 4 bases separating them. Germline CDR1 MNHNS, CDR2 SASEGT. The CDR3 runs to 10 residues. This chain's CDR3 is CASSGREQYF. The CDR3 DNA is TGTGCCAGCAGTGGCCGCGAGCAGTACTTC.

This rearrangement joins TRBV9 to TRBJ2-1; D gene unclear. This CDR3 is built from 16 residues. Germline assignment: CDR1 SGDLS and CDR2 YYNGEE. Trimming left V 1 base short and J 4 bases short, with 15 bases between. The CDR3 loop is CASSVSYQSLYNEQFF. CDR3 sequence (DNA): TGTGCCAGCAGCGTAAGTTACCAGTCCCTTTACAATGAGCAGTTCTTC.

This clone was observed once. The rearrangement joins TRBV18 to TRBJ2-1, with TRBD1 identical over 8 bases. Germline V gives CDR1 KGHSH, CDR2 LQKENI. Trimming removed 3 bases from V and 0 bases from J; junction bases left unmatched: 4. The CDR3 consists of 16 residues. CDR3 sequence: CASSPGDRSSYNEQFF. CDR3 DNA sequence: TGTGCCAGCTCACCTGGGGACAGGAGCTCCTACAATGAGCAGTTCTTC.

The chain employs TRBV7-2 and TRBJ2-1, with 10 nucleotides matching TRBD2. Losses at the gene ends were 5 bases for V and 6 bases for J; bases not matched to a gene: 4. The CDR3 extends over 14 amino acids. The germline V gene encodes CDR1 SGHTA and CDR2 FQGNSA. As DNA, the CDR3 is TGTGCCAGCAGCCACGGACTAGCGGTCAATGAGCAGTTCTTC. Its translation is CASSHGLAVNEQFF.

The chain recombines TRBV4-3 with TRBJ1-1, with a possible D match to TRBD1 (5 bases). The CDR3 totals 15 residues. Germline CDR1 LGHNA, CDR2 YSLEER. Trimming pared 1 base from V and 0 bases from J, leaving 9 bases between. The CDR3 DNA follows: TGCGCCAGCAGCCAAGTTGGGGGGATGAACACTGAAGCTTTCTTT. Amino acids: CASSQVGGMNTEAFF.

The CDR3 DNA follows: TGTGCCAGCAGCCAAGACTTAGGACCTCTGAGAAGCGGGTTAAAGCCCTACGAGCAGTACTTC. Encoded protein: CASSQDLGPLRSGLKPYEQYF. The chain combines TRBV4-2 with TRBJ2-7; maybe TRBD2 (6 bases). The V gene's germline CDR1 is LGHNA and CDR2 YNFKEQ. Trimming stripped 0 bases from V and 2 bases from J, with 29 bases between. There are 21 residues in the CDR3.

The chain couples TRBV29-1 to TRBJ2-1; the D gene is possibly TRBD2 (5 bases). The germline V gene encodes CDR1 SQVTM and CDR2 ANQGSEA. V gave up 0 bases and J gave up 2 bases, with 14 bases separating them. The CDR3 length is 16 residues. Here the CDR3 DNA reads TGCAGCGTTGAAGACGGAGGTTCCGCGACCTACAATGAGCAGTTCTTC. It translates to CSVEDGGSATYNEQFF.